These T cell receptor beta chains were read from a single sample in a study of regulatory T cells in long-lasting Graves disease. From the multiplex PCR reads, TCRdb called clonotypes with MiXCR, one entry per CDR3 protein. In the table there are 510,000 or so distinct CDR3 sequences, approximately 12% of which are singletons. These data also featured in a second study, about T cells in Graves' hyperthyroidism and ophthalmopathy.

Sequencing used peripheral blood mononuclear cells (PBMCs), obtained at new diagnosis, from a patient treated with antithyroid drugs. Every receptor here comes from a woman in her twenties or thirties with Graves disease. Each CDR3 is given with its conserved first and last residue. Fields, in order: clone size, D gene, V gene, J gene, CDR3 protein, CDR3 DNA. A D gene is named only where the DNA matches it firmly. A clone size is listed for some rows: how often the clone was seen (once, few, many), or a class if it is expanded.

few	TRBD2	TRBV7-2	TRBJ2-1	CASSFSGISYNEQFF	TGTGCCAGCAGCTTTAGCGGGATCTCCTACAATGAGCAGTTCTTC
few	.	TRBV7-2	TRBJ2-4	CASSAKRLNLGNIQYF	TGTGCCAGCAGCGCAAAACGCCTCAATTTGGGAAACATTCAGTACTTC
.	.	TRBV5-6	TRBJ2-7	CASSLENRIEQYF	TGTGCCAGCAGCTTGGAGAACAGGATCGAGCAGTACTTC
few	.	TRBV7-9	TRBJ2-1	CASSRTSLIYNEQFF	TGTGCCAGCAGCCGAACTAGCCTTATCTACAATGAGCAGTTCTTC
many	TRBD2	TRBV2	TRBJ2-2	CASSEGREALSTGELFF	TGTGCCAGCAGTGAAGGGCGGGAGGCCCTTAGCACCGGGGAGCTGTTTTTT
many	.	TRBV19	TRBJ1-1	CASSVQGPNTEAFF	TGTGCCAGCAGTGTACAAGGACCGAACACTGAAGCTTTCTTT
.	.	TRBV28	TRBJ1-3	CASSLLGQGSGTTIYF	TGTGCCAGCAGTTTATTGGGGCAGGGCTCTGGAACCACCATATATTTT
few	.	TRBV20-1	TRBJ1-1	CSARDYRTDTEAFF	TGCAGTGCTAGAGATTACAGGACCGACACTGAAGCTTTCTTT
.	.	TRBV15	TRBJ2-2	CATSRDIYTGELFF	TGTGCCACCAGCAGGGACATCTACACCGGGGAGCTGTTTTTT
few	.	TRBV12-3/TRBV12-4	TRBJ1-1	CASSLAGRTNTEAFF	TGTGCCAGCAGTTTAGCAGGGAGAACTAACACTGAAGCTTTCTTT
many	.	TRBV3-1	TRBJ2-3	CASSPQFLGATSTDTQYF	TGTGCCAGCAGCCCTCAGTTTTTAGGAGCGACTAGCACAGATACGCAGTATTTT
few	.	TRBV20-1	TRBJ2-7	CSARDGRTIPNEQYF	TGCAGTGCTAGAGATGGTCGGACTATCCCCAATGAGCAGTACTTC
many	.	TRBV24-1	TRBJ2-7	CATSDWTEPQSRDPYEQYF	TGTGCCACCAGTGATTGGACGGAACCCCAATCGCGGGACCCCTACGAGCAGTACTTC
many	.	TRBV12-3/TRBV12-4	TRBJ2-2	CASRMYSRANTGELFF	TGTGCCAGCCGAATGTACAGCCGAGCGAACACCGGGGAGCTGTTTTTT
many	.	TRBV11-2	TRBJ2-7	CASSSIGPDTFSYEQYF	TGTGCCAGCAGCTCCATAGGGCCGGATACCTTCTCCTACGAGCAGTACTTC
many	TRBD1	TRBV11-3	TRBJ2-7	CASSLEGRGHSYEQYF	TGTGCCAGCAGCTTAGAAGGCAGGGGGCACTCCTACGAGCAGTACTTC
many	.	TRBV6-2/TRBV6-3	TRBJ2-7	CASSAGQIYEQYF	TGTGCCAGCAGTGCCGGACAGATCTACGAGCAGTACTTC
few	TRBD2	TRBV5-6	TRBJ2-1	CASSLVWAAGGNEQFF	TGTGCCAGCAGCTTGGTTTGGGCAGCGGGAGGCAATGAGCAGTTCTTC
.	TRBD2	TRBV25-1	TRBJ2-1	CASSEFPGLAGGPRNEQFF	TGTGCCAGCAGCGAATTCCCGGGACTAGCGGGAGGGCCAAGGAATGAGCAGTTCTTC
many	TRBD1	TRBV6-1	TRBJ1-2	CASSLRQGRNGYTF	TGTGCCAGCAGTCTCCGACAGGGAAGGAATGGCTACACCTTC
many	.	TRBV20-1	TRBJ1-6	CSAPAQSSYNSPLHF	TGCAGTGCCCCTGCCCAGAGCTCCTATAATTCACCCCTCCACTTT
.	TRBD2	TRBV4-1	TRBJ2-1	CASSRLAGVGSYEQFF	TGCGCCAGCAGCCGACTAGCGGGAGTGGGGTCCTATGAGCAGTTCTTC
many	TRBD2	TRBV27	TRBJ2-1	CASSKGSSGLGQFF	TGTGCCAGCAGCAAGGGGTCCAGCGGACTAGGGCAGTTCTTC
many	.	TRBV2	TRBJ2-3	CASSPKRLQYF	TGTGCCAGCAGTCCGAAAAGACTGCAGTATTTT
.	TRBD2	TRBV28	TRBJ2-3	CASSSQTSGSSDTQYF	TGTGCCAGCAGTTCCCAGACTAGCGGGAGTTCGGATACGCAGTATTTT
many	.	TRBV29-1	TRBJ1-1	CSVEGGIGSEAFF	TGCAGCGTTGAAGGTGGGATTGGCTCTGAAGCTTTCTTT
many	.	TRBV29-1	TRBJ1-2	CSVGGWRGYTF	TGCAGCGTTGGAGGATGGCGTGGCTACACCTTC
many	.	TRBV11-2	TRBJ2-6	CASMNSGANVLTF	TGTGCCAGCATGAACTCGGGGGCCAACGTCCTGACTTTC
many	TRBD2	TRBV27	TRBJ2-3	CASRSGRAPDTQYF	TGTGCCAGCAGAAGCGGGAGGGCCCCAGATACGCAGTATTTT
many	.	TRBV12-3/TRBV12-4	TRBJ2-2	CASHTLYTGELFF	TGTGCCTCACACACTCTATACACCGGGGAGCTGTTTTTT
few	.	TRBV2	TRBJ2-2	CASSELRVGNPGELFF	TGTGCCAGCAGTGAACTAAGGGTTGGTAATCCCGGGGAGCTGTTTTTT
.	.	TRBV27	TRBJ2-1	CASSFSTGVPYNEQFF	TGTGCCAGCAGTTTCTCCACGGGAGTCCCCTACAATGAGCAGTTCTTC
many	.	TRBV3-1	TRBJ2-3	CASSQGDRHTQYF	TGTGCCAGCAGCCAAGGGGACCGGCATACGCAGTATTTT
.	TRBD1	TRBV29-1	TRBJ2-7	CSAGGTGGYEQYF	TGCAGCGCGGGGGGGACAGGGGGCTACGAGCAGTACTTC
.	.	TRBV18	TRBJ2-2	CASSPLSNTGELSF	TGTGCCAGCTCACCACTTTCGAACACCGGGGAGCTGTCTTTT
few	.	TRBV4-3	TRBJ2-2	CASSQGRGPRELFF	TGCGCCAGCAGCCAAGGGCGTGGGCCTCGGGAGCTGTTTTTT
many	.	TRBV14	TRBJ2-5	CASSQEHFQETQYF	TGTGCCAGCAGCCAAGAGCACTTCCAAGAGACCCAGTACTTC
.	.	TRBV6-5	TRBJ2-7	CASSSRRHLEQYF	TGTGCCAGCAGTTCCCGAAGACATCTCGAGCAGTACTTC
many	TRBD1	TRBV7-2	TRBJ1-2	CASSLERTGGRFGYTF	TGTGCCAGCAGCTTAGAGCGGACAGGGGGCCGATTTGGCTACACCTTC
many	TRBD2	TRBV12-3/TRBV12-4	TRBJ2-3	CASSFGLAGEDTQYF	TGTGCCAGCAGTTTCGGACTAGCGGGAGAAGATACGCAGTATTTT
.	TRBD2	TRBV7-8	TRBJ2-1	CASSATLLAGGLMQFF	TGTGCCAGCAGCGCAACGTTACTAGCGGGAGGGCTAATGCAGTTCTTC
few	.	TRBV12-3/TRBV12-4	TRBJ2-7	CASSSRQVWDEQYF	TGTGCCAGCAGTTCCCGACAGGTTTGGGACGAGCAGTACTTC
many	.	TRBV15	TRBJ2-2	CATSSFRATAGELFF	TGTGCCACCAGCAGTTTCCGAGCGACGGCTGGGGAGCTGTTTTTT
many	.	TRBV20-1	TRBJ2-3	CSATQRLELFTDTQYF	TGCAGTGCTACTCAACGACTAGAATTGTTCACAGATACGCAGTATTTT
many	TRBD2	TRBV3-1	TRBJ2-1	CASSQEEAGGPNEQFF	TGTGCCAGCAGCCAAGAGGAAGCGGGAGGGCCCAATGAGCAGTTCTTC
.	.	TRBV6-1	TRBJ2-7	CASGTGGRPYEQYF	TGTGCCAGCGGTACGGGCGGCAGACCCTACGAGCAGTACTTC
few	TRBD1	TRBV7-2	TRBJ1-6	CASSLGQGGSNSPLHF	TGTGCCAGCAGCCTAGGACAGGGCGGCTCCAATTCACCCCTCCACTTT
many	.	TRBV7-2	TRBJ2-7	CASSRDFASYEQYF	TGTGCCAGCAGCAGGGACTTTGCCTCCTACGAGCAGTACTTC
few	TRBD2	TRBV7-2	TRBJ2-7	CASSLRGTSDYEQYF	TGTGCCAGCAGCTTAAGGGGGACTAGCGACTACGAGCAGTACTTC
many	.	TRBV20-1	TRBJ2-7	CSARDPRRDYEQYF	TGCAGTGCTAGAGATCCGCGGAGGGACTACGAGCAGTACTTC
few	.	TRBV30	TRBJ2-1	CAWRGSSYNEQFF	TGTGCCTGGAGAGGGAGCTCCTACAATGAGCAGTTCTTC
.	.	TRBV20-1	TRBJ1-2	CSAIPGCTF	TGCAGTGCTATCCCGGGCTGCACCTTC
many	.	TRBV30	TRBJ2-7	CAWMLGAREQYF	TGTGCCTGGATGCTGGGGGCGCGGGAGCAGTACTTC
many	.	TRBV6-5	TRBJ1-1	CASSYQGFRTEAFF	TGTGCCAGCAGTTACCAGGGGTTTCGAACTGAAGCTTTCTTT
few	TRBD1	TRBV18	TRBJ1-6	CASSSRGQGRSPLHF	TGTGCCAGCTCCTCCCGGGGACAGGGACGATCACCCCTCCACTTT
.	.	TRBV7-9	TRBJ2-1	CASSLNPTLWDEQFF	TGTGCCAGCAGCTTAAATCCAACTCTTTGGGATGAGCAGTTCTTC
few	.	TRBV20-1	TRBJ1-2	CSARDRSGAGYGYTF	TGCAGTGCTAGAGATCGCTCAGGGGCCGGCTATGGCTACACCTTC
many	.	TRBV12-3/TRBV12-4	TRBJ2-5	CASSLGQVFGTQYF	TGTGCCAGCAGTTTAGGGCAGGTCTTTGGGACCCAGTACTTC
few	.	TRBV29-1	TRBJ2-7	CSVVSFYEQYF	TGCAGCGTTGTCAGTTTCTACGAGCAGTACTTC